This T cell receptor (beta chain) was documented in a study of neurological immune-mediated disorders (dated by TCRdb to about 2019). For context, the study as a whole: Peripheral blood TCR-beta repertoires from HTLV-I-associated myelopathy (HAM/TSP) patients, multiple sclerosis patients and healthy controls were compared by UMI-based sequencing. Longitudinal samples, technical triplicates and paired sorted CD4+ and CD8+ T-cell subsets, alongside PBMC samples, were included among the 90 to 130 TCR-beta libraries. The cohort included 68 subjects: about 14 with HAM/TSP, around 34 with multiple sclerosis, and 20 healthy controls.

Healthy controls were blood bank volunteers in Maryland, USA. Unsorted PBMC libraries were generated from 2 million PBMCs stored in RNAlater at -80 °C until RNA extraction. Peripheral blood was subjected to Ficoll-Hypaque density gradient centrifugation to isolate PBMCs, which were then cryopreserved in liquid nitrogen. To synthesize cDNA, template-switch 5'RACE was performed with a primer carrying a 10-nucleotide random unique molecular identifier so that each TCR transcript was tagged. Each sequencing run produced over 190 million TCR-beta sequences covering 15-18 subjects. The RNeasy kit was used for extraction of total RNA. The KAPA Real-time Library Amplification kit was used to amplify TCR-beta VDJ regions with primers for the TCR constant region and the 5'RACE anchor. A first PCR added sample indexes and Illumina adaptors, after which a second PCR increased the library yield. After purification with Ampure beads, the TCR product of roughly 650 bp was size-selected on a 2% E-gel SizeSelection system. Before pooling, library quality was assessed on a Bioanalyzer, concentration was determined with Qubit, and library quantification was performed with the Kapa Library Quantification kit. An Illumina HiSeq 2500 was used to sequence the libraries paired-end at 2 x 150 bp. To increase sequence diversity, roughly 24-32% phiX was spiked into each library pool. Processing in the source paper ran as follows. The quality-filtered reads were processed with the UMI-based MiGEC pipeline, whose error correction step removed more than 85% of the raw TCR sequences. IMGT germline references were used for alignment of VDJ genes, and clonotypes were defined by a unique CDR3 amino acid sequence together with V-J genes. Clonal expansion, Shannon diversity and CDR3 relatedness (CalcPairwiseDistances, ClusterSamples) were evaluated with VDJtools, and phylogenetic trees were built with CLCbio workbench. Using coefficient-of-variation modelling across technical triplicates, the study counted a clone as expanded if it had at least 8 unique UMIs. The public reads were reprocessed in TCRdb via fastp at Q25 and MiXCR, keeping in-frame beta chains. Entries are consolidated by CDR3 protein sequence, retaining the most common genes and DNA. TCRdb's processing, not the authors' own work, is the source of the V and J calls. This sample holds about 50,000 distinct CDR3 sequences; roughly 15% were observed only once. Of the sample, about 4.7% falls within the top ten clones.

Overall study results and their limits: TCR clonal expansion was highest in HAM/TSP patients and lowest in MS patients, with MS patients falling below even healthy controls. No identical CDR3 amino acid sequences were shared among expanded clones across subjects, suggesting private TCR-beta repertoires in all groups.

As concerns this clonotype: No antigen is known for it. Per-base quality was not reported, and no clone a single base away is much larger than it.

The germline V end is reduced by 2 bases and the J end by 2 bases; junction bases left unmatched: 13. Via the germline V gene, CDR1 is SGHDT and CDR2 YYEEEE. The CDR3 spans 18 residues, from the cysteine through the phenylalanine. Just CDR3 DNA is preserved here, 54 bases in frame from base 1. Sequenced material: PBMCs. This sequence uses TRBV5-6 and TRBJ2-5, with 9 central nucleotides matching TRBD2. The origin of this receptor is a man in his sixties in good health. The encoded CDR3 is CASSFSLAGFIQQETQYF. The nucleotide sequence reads TGTGCCAGCAGCTTTTCGCTAGCGGGATTCATTCAGCAAGAGACCCAGTACTTC.